Following are 3 T cell receptor beta chains from one sample sequenced in a study of cytomegalovirus exposure and HLA in healthy donors. The PCR had 60 Vbeta and 13 Jbeta primers. Data came from immunoSEQ multiplex PCR; TCRdb stores just in-frame clones and leaves some out. Among around 140,000 clones listed, around 73% were seen once. The material sequenced was PBMCs. Receptor source: a woman aged 18-30 years in good health and CMV-seronegative.

The genes are TRBV6-1 and TRBJ2-2, with D unresolved. Trimming left V 3 bases short and J 5 bases short, with 7 bases between. From germline, CDR1 is MNHNS and CDR2 SASEGT. CDR3 length equals 13 residues. The CDR3 nucleotides read TGTGCCAGCAGTGATTTCCAGACCGGGGAGCTGTTTTTT. This encodes CASSDFQTGELFF.

This clone has ten or more counts. This chain joins TRBV5-4 and TRBJ1-2, with TRBD1 identical over 7 bases. The CDR3 runs 11 residues. Germline lookup yields CDR1 SGHNT and CDR2 YYREEE (reference sequence). V dropped 6 bases and J dropped 8; count of bases not matched to a gene: 4. The CDR3 is CASTRGEGYTF. Written as DNA, the CDR3 is TGTGCCAGCACCAGGGGGGAGGGCTACACCTTC.

Only one count was recorded for this clone. This chain uses TRBV5-1 with TRBJ2-3; D is possibly TRBD2 (7 bases). This CDR3 has 16 residues. V dropped 0 bases and J dropped 4 bases, with 15 bases sitting between them. Germline CDR1 and CDR2: SGHRS and YFSETQ. The CDR3 region has the DNA TGCGCCAGCAGCTTGGTTGGGGGGGCCGGCGCAGATACGCAGTATTTT. Protein product: CASSLVGGAGADTQYF.